The 10 T cell receptor beta chains in this list originate from one sample, sequenced in a study of control samples from healthy donors and cancer patients. Only in-frame clones appear in the TCRdb table, and some are missing; sequencing was by immunoSEQ multiplex PCR. The sample holds roughly 38,000 clones, 75% to 90% seen once. Sequencing was carried out using blood. The receptors stem from a man between 60 and 75 years old in good health.

V gene TRBV12-3 or TRBV12-4 combines with J gene TRBJ2-1; D gene ambiguous. There are 13 residues in the CDR3. The V end lost 1 base, the J end lost 2 bases, and 3 bases lay between the germline ends. CDR3 DNA sequence: TGTGCCAGCAGTTTAGGGGCCTACAATGAGCAGTTCTTC. This encodes CASSLGAYNEQFF.

Worth noting for this clone: One junction end disagrees with the germline gene, perhaps due to a read error. This chain links TRBV6-5 with TRBJ1-5; D is undetermined. CDR1 and CDR2 (germline): MNHEY, SVGAGI. This CDR3 is built from 14 residues. This CDR3 reads CASSPREGNQPQHF. CDR3 DNA sequence: TGTGCCAGCAGTCCCCGGGAGGGCAACCAGCCCCAGCATTTT.

This rearrangement joins TRBV19 to TRBJ2-1, with D perhaps TRBD1 (6 bases). Deletions cut 6 bases from V and 0 bases from J, with 15 bases between. This CDR3 contains 16 residues. Germline V lookup: CDR1 LNHDA, CDR2 SQIVND (reference sequence). This CDR3 is CASRVLRGSSYNEQFF. CDR3 nucleotide sequence: TGTGCCAGTAGGGTTCTTAGGGGGAGCTCCTACAATGAGCAGTTCTTC.

There are a few counts of this clone. The junction departs from germline at one end; a sequencing error may be responsible. This rearrangement joins TRBV5-1 to TRBJ2-7, with no clear D. This CDR3 is 14 amino acids long. Germline CDR1 is SGHRS and CDR2 is YFSETQ. The CDR3 loop is CASRFSGFSYEQYF. As DNA, the CDR3 is TGCGCCAGCCGCTTCTCGGGTTTCTCCTACGAGCAGTACTTC. Complete variable domain (other parts from reference TRBV5-1 and TRBJ2-7): KAGVTQTPRYLIKTRGQQVTLSCSPISGHRSVSWYQQTPGQGLQFLFEYFSETQRNKGNFPGRFSGRQFSNSRSEMNVSTLELGDSALYLCASRFSGFSYEQYFGPGTRLTVT.

The genes are TRBV12-3 or TRBV12-4 and TRBJ1-1, with D perhaps TRBD1 (6 bases). This CDR3 has 13 amino acids. Trimming removed 7 bases at V and 1 base at J, with 10 bases between. CDR3 region: CASTRQANTEAFF. In DNA form, the CDR3 reads TGTGCCAGCACTCGACAGGCGAACACTGAAGCTTTCTTT.

This chain uses TRBV5-1 with TRBJ2-7; D unclear. From germline, CDR1 is SGHRS and CDR2 YFSETQ. This CDR3 region has 14 residues. V lost 4 bases to trimming and J lost 5 bases, with 16 bases between them. The CDR3 is CASSRDLPSHEQYF. DNA for the CDR3: TGCGCCAGCAGCCGAGACCTCCCGAGCCACGAGCAGTACTTC.

The rearrangement joins TRBV5-5 to TRBJ2-2; no clear D. The CDR3 is 15 residues long. Trimming left V 2 bases short and J 2 bases short, with 10 bases between. In germline, CDR1 is SGHKS, CDR2 YYEKEE (reference sequence). The CDR3 spells CASSFGGGNTGELFF. CDR3 DNA: TGTGCCAGCAGCTTCGGTGGCGGAAACACCGGGGAGCTGTTTTTT.

The CDR3 DNA is TGTGCCAGCAGCTTTCCGGGGCAGAGGGAGACCCAGTACTTC. Protein product: CASSFPGQRETQYF. The J gene is TRBJ2-5, the V gene TRBV7-2; D is perhaps TRBD1 or TRBD2 (5 bases each). Trimming pared 3 bases from V and 5 bases from J, leaving 13 bases between. Germline V CDR1 and CDR2: SGHTA, FQGNSA. The CDR3 is 14 residues long.

The CDR3 here is CASSEQYYGYTF. In DNA form, the CDR3 reads TGCGCCAGCTCTGAACAGTACTATGGCTACACCTTC. The rearrangement uses TRBV10-2 and TRBJ1-2; D is ambiguous. Looked up from germline, CDR1 is WSHSY and CDR2 is SAAADI. The V end lost 8 bases, the J end lost 3 bases, and 10 bases lay between the germline ends. This CDR3 comprises 12 residues.

J is TRBJ1-3 and V is TRBV15, with D possibly TRBD1 on 5 matching bases. V lost 0 bases and J 0 bases, leaving 21 bases between the germline ends. The CDR3 length is 20 residues. Germline lookup yields CDR1 LNHNV and CDR2 YYDKDF (reference sequence). CDR3 bases: TGTGCCACCAGCAGAGATTATTCGGCAGGAGGGGCCATCTCTGGAAACACCATATATTTT. As protein: CATSRDYSAGGAISGNTIYF.